The 30 T cell receptor beta chains given below trace back to one sample, sequenced in a study of blood T cell repertoires in COVID-19. Sequencing used immunoSEQ multiplex PCR; TCRdb keeps in-frame clones, though not all of them. The sample records roughly 180,000 clones, 79% being singletons. The sequenced material came from peripheral blood. The receptors were gathered from a woman aged 60-75 years with COVID-19, enrolled during active disease.

The chain combines TRBV9 with TRBJ2-5, with TRBD1 identical over 7 bases. The CDR3 has 14 residues. Trimming took 3 bases from V and 1 from J; bases not matched to a gene: 3. Germline V gene sequence: CDR1 SGDLS, CDR2 YYNGEE. The CDR3 loop reads CASSEGQFQETQYF. CDR3 in DNA: TGTGCCAGCAGCGAGGGACAGTTCCAAGAGACCCAGTACTTC.

The chain has TRBV7-2 and TRBJ2-1, with D possibly being TRBD2 (6 bases). The V and J ends lost 1 base and 2 bases respectively, with 9 bases between them. The V gene's germline CDR1 is SGHTA and CDR2 FQGNSA. CDR3 length: 15 residues. CDR3: CASSLGAGPYNEQFF. As DNA, the CDR3 is TGTGCCAGCAGCTTAGGGGCGGGACCCTACAATGAGCAGTTCTTC.

This chain uses TRBV27 with TRBJ1-1, with 11 bases matching TRBD1. In germline, CDR1 is MNHEY, CDR2 SMNVEV (reference sequence). CDR3 length equals 16 residues. With V trimmed by 7 bases and J by 3 bases, 10 bases remained unmatched. The chain's CDR3 is CASKSRTGGMDTEAFF. The CDR3 bases are TGTGCCAGCAAGTCCCGGACAGGGGGCATGGACACTGAAGCTTTCTTT.

The V gene is TRBV27, the J gene TRBJ1-6, with 7 bases identical to TRBD1. V dropped 3 bases and J dropped 11; count of bases not matched to a gene: 7. The CDR3 loop spans 14 amino acids. Germline CDR1 and CDR2: MNHEY and SMNVEV (reference sequence). CDR3 in DNA: TGTGCCAGCAGTTTCACAGGGGCCGCGACACCCCTCCACTTT. Residues: CASSFTGAATPLHF.

This clone was seen a handful of times. The chain has TRBV19 and TRBJ1-2; 9 bases line up with TRBD1. The germline V gene encodes CDR1 LNHDA and CDR2 SQIVND (reference sequence). This CDR3 is 15 amino acids long. Trimming took 5 bases from V and 6 from J; bases not matched to a gene: 10. The chain's CDR3 is CASSVLQGARNGYTF. The CDR3 DNA is TGTGCCAGTAGTGTTCTACAGGGGGCGAGGAATGGCTACACCTTC.

The gene calls are TRBV5-8 and TRBJ2-3; weak D call: TRBD1 (8 bases). V lost 1 base to trimming and J lost 3 bases, with 12 bases between them. The CDR3 runs 15 residues. The germline CDR1 and CDR2 sequences are SGHTS and YDEGEE. The CDR3 DNA reads as TGTGCCAGCAGCTTGCACAGGGGGGGGACAGATACGCAGTATTTT. Protein: CASSLHRGGTDTQYF.

J is TRBJ1-5 and V is TRBV5-4; weak D call: TRBD1 (6 bases). Trimming removed 0 bases at V and 2 bases at J, with 6 bases between. This CDR3 is 14 amino acids long. From germline, CDR1 is SGHNT and CDR2 YYREEE (reference sequence). The CDR3 spells CASSLAGGNQPQHF. CDR3 bases: TGTGCCAGCAGCTTGGCAGGGGGCAATCAGCCCCAGCATTTT. Variable domain in full (rest from reference TRBV5-4 and TRBJ1-5): ETGVTQSPTHLIKTRGQQVTLRCSSQSGHNTVSWYQQALGQGPQFIFQYYREEENGRGNFPPRFSGLQFPNYSSELNVNALELDDSALYLCASSLAGGNQPQHFGDGTRLSIL.

The chain has TRBV18 and TRBJ2-1; 11 nucleotides match TRBD2. After removal of 3 bases from V and 9 bases from J, the junction contained 10 bases not matched to a gene. The CDR3 is 16 residues long. Germline V lookup: CDR1 KGHSH, CDR2 LQKENI. CDR3 sequence reads: CASSPRLAGPPGEQFF. DNA of the CDR3: TGTGCCAGCTCACCTCGACTAGCGGGACCACCGGGTGAGCAGTTCTTC. The full variable domain, completed using reference TRBV18 and TRBJ2-1, is NAGVMQNPRHLVRRRGQEARLRCSPMKGHSHVYWYRQLPEEGLKFMVYLQKENIIDESGMPKERFSAEFPKEGPSILRIQQVVRGDSAAYFCASSPRLAGPPGEQFFGPGTRLTVL.

This chain uses TRBV29-1 with TRBJ2-3, with 7 bases identical to TRBD1. The germline V gene encodes CDR1 SQVTM and CDR2 ANQGSEA. This CDR3 is 15 amino acids long. Trimming removed 5 bases from V and 1 base from J; junction bases left unmatched: 9. CDR3 sequence reads: CSVKGTGVGTDTQYF. The DNA of the CDR3 is TGCAGCGTTAAAGGCACAGGGGTTGGCACAGATACGCAGTATTTT.

V usage is TRBV9 and J usage is TRBJ2-1; 8 nucleotides agree with TRBD1. The CDR3 sequence is 17 residues long. V lost 3 bases to trimming and J lost 4 bases; unmatched junction nucleotides: 12. CDR1 and CDR2 from the germline V gene are SGDLS and YYNGEE. This chain's CDR3 is CASSASIPGGSYNEQFF. CDR3 nucleotides: TGTGCCAGCAGCGCTTCCATTCCAGGGGGCTCATACAATGAGCAGTTCTTC.

The chain couples TRBV28 to TRBJ1-2, with 8 positions matching TRBD1. With 2 bases clipped from V and 4 bases from J, the junction kept 12 bases outside the gene matches. The CDR3 spans 17 residues. Germline loops: CDR1 MDHEN, CDR2 SYDVKM. The CDR3 reads CASSLEGRDRLGYGYTF. The CDR3 bases are TGTGCCAGCAGTTTAGAGGGGCGGGACAGGTTGGGCTATGGCTACACCTTC.

The rearrangement links TRBV2 to TRBJ1-4; D uncertain. Trimming removed 5 bases from V and 8 bases from J, with 12 bases in between. This CDR3 has 13 residues. The V gene's germline CDR1 is SNHLY and CDR2 FYNNEI. CDR3 bases: TGTGCCAGCAGTCGGGAAGGGTTAGAAAAACTGTTTTTT. Protein sequence: CASSREGLEKLFF.

This clone was seen repeatedly, ten times or more. This sequence joins TRBV28 and TRBJ1-3; maybe TRBD1 (6 bases). The length of the CDR3 is 16 residues. The V and J ends lost 3 bases and 3 bases respectively, with 15 bases between them. In germline, CDR1 is MDHEN, CDR2 SYDVKM. CDR3 protein: CASSLGRGLSGNTIYF. The CDR3 DNA reads as TGTGCCAGCAGTTTGGGCAGGGGTTTAAGTGGAAACACCATATATTTT.

As for this clone: Other DNA sequences in this specimen translate into the identical CDR3. The rearrangement uses TRBV3-1 (or the pseudogene TRBV3-2) and TRBJ2-6; D is unresolved. There are 14 residues in the CDR3. In germline, CDR1 is LGHDT, CDR2 YNNKEL (reference sequence). V was cut by 3 bases and J by 0 bases, with 3 bases left in between. CDR3: CASSHSSGANVLTF. DNA of the CDR3: TGTGCCAGCAGCCATAGCTCTGGGGCCAACGTCCTGACTTTC.

This sequence joins TRBV3-1 (or the pseudogene TRBV3-2) and TRBJ2-2, with TRBD2 identical over 8 bases. CDR3 length equals 16 residues. The V gene end was trimmed by 1 base and the J gene end by 5 bases; junction bases not matched to a gene: 6. Germline CDR1 LGHDT, CDR2 YNNKEL (reference sequence). CDR3 sequence: CASSQVAGKRTGELFF. CDR3 in DNA: TGTGCCAGCAGCCAAGTAGCGGGGAAGAGGACCGGGGAGCTGTTTTTT.

This chain connects TRBV9 to TRBJ1-3; D might be TRBD1 (6 bases). The CDR3 is 16 residues long. V was clipped by 4 bases and J by 0 bases, with 14 bases between them. Germline V CDR1 and CDR2: SGDLS, YYNGEE. The CDR3 DNA is TGTGCCAGCAGCTTAAGGGACACAAGCTCTGGAAACACCATATATTTT. It specifies CASSLRDTSSGNTIYF.

This clone was seen a single time. The chain has TRBV18 and TRBJ1-5, with 9 bases aligning to TRBD1. After removal of 3 bases from V and 2 bases from J, the junction contained 8 bases not matched to a gene. The CDR3 spans 17 residues. Per the germline V gene, CDR1 is KGHSH and CDR2 is LQKENI. This chain's CDR3 is CASSPRDRVRGNQPQHF. The CDR3 DNA is TGTGCCAGCTCACCGCGGGACAGGGTGAGGGGCAATCAGCCCCAGCATTTT.

The chain combines TRBV7-3 with TRBJ1-6; TRBD1 matches at 8 bases. Trimming took 5 bases from V and 9 from J; bases not matched to a gene: 6. From germline, CDR1 is SGHTA and CDR2 FQGTGA. The CDR3 length is 14 residues. The CDR3 region has the DNA TGTGCCAGCAGCCCCGACAGGGGCTCTTCACCCCTCCACTTT. It translates to CASSPDRGSSPLHF.

The CDR3 reads CASSQEGGKDYEQYF. For the CDR3, the DNA is TGCGCCAGCAGCCAAGAGGGGGGTAAGGACTACGAGCAGTACTTC. The chain has TRBV4-3 and TRBJ2-7, with D perhaps matching TRBD2 (6 bases). The V gene's germline CDR1 is LGHNA and CDR2 YSLEER. The CDR3 has 15 residues. The germline V and J ends were trimmed by 0 bases and 3 bases, with 12 bases remaining between them.

The chain uses TRBV5-5 and TRBJ2-5; 7 bases align to TRBD1. V lost 0 bases and J lost 5; bases outside the gene matches: 7. This CDR3 has 15 amino acids. Germline CDR1 reads SGHKS; CDR2 reads YYEKEE (reference sequence). DNA of the CDR3: TGTGCCAGCAGCTTGGACCGGGACAGAGGGGAGACCCAGTACTTC. Amino acids: CASSLDRDRGETQYF.

The gene calls are TRBV9 and TRBJ2-6, with 8 bases identical to TRBD2. J lost 0 bases, V lost 4 bases, and 12 bases had no gene match. The germline CDR1 and CDR2 sequences are SGDLS and YYNGEE. CDR3 length: 19 residues. The CDR3 nucleotides read TGTGCCAGCAGCCCAGCTCCATTAGCGGGAAGCTCTGGGGCCAACGTCCTGACTTTC. This gives the protein CASSPAPLAGSSGANVLTF.

This clone was found once. The rearrangement links TRBV19 to TRBJ1-1, with a tentative D call TRBD1 (6 bases). The germline V gene has CDR1 LNHDA and CDR2 SQIVND (reference sequence). The CDR3 consists of 15 residues. Trimming took off 3 bases at V and 6 bases at J, with 17 bases between the two ends. The CDR3 region has the DNA TGTGCCAGTAGTATCGGGTTGGCAGGGGCCGCTGAAGCTTTCTTT. The encoded protein is CASSIGLAGAAEAFF. The complete variable domain, with remaining parts taken from reference TRBV19 and TRBJ1-1, reads DGGITQSPKYLFRKEGQNVTLSCEQNLNHDAMYWYRQDPGQGLRLIYYSQIVNDFQKGDIAEGYSVSREKKESFPLTVTSAQKNPTAFYLCASSIGLAGAAEAFFGQGTRLTVV.

This rearrangement joins TRBV27 to TRBJ2-7, with 8 bases fitting TRBD1. This CDR3 region has 15 residues. V shed 5 bases and J 2 bases; nucleotides not matched to a gene: 8. Germline lookup yields CDR1 MNHEY and CDR2 SMNVEV (reference sequence). CDR3 coding DNA: TGTGCCAGCAGTCCACTCAGGGACAGGACCTACGAGCAGTACTTC. Encoded protein: CASSPLRDRTYEQYF.

The rearrangement links TRBV3-1 (or the pseudogene TRBV3-2) to TRBJ2-3, with TRBD2 identical over 14 bases. This CDR3 region has 17 residues. Germline CDR1 is LGHDT and CDR2 is YNNKEL (reference sequence). V lost 4 bases, J lost 2 bases, and 5 bases stayed unmatched. The CDR3 spells CASSRGLAGGITDTQYF. The CDR3 bases are TGTGCCAGCAGCCGAGGACTAGCGGGGGGAATCACAGATACGCAGTATTTT.

This chain joins TRBV19 and TRBJ1-2; a weak D match, TRBD1 (5 bases). Trimming left V 10 bases short and J 4 bases short, with 16 bases between. The CDR3 covers 13 residues. Per germline, CDR1 LNHDA and CDR2 SQIVND (reference sequence). The CDR3 is CATEGRGLYGYTF. In nucleotides, the CDR3 is TGTGCCACTGAGGGGAGGGGCCTCTATGGCTACACCTTC. The full variable domain, completed using reference TRBV19 and TRBJ1-2, is DGGITQSPKYLFRKEGQNVTLSCEQNLNHDAMYWYRQDPGQGLRLIYYSQIVNDFQKGDIAEGYSVSREKKESFPLTVTSAQKNPTAFYLCATEGRGLYGYTFGSGTRLTVV.

The chain is built from TRBV5-1 and TRBJ1-4; 7 bases match TRBD1. The germline gives CDR1 SGHRS, CDR2 YFSETQ. J lost 4 bases, V lost 4 bases, and 7 bases had no gene match. This CDR3 contains 15 residues. CDR3 loop: CASSLTGQINEKLFF. For the CDR3, the DNA is TGCGCCAGCAGCCTAACGGGACAGATTAATGAAAAACTGTTTTTT.

This clone was observed once. V is TRBV11-2 and J is TRBJ1-4; TRBD1 might be the D (5 bases). CDR1 and CDR2 (germline): SGHAT, FQNNGV. The V end lost 5 bases, the J end lost 4 bases, and 14 bases lay between the germline ends. This CDR3 spans 15 amino acids. DNA for the CDR3: TGTGCCAGCAGCCTTACAGGATCCTATAATGAAAAACTGTTTTTT. It yields the protein CASSLTGSYNEKLFF. The full variable domain, rest sourced from reference TRBV11-2 and TRBJ1-4, is EAGVAQSPRYKIIEKRQSVAFWCNPISGHATLYWYQQILGQGPKLLIQFQNNGVVDDSQLPKDRFSAERLKGVDSTLKIQPAKLEDSAVYLCASSLTGSYNEKLFFGSGTQLSVL.

The chain is built from TRBV5-6 and TRBJ1-1, with D tentatively TRBD1 (6 bases). V was trimmed by 0 bases and J by 5 bases, leaving 20 bases between them. Looked up from germline, CDR1 is SGHDT and CDR2 is YYEEEE. The CDR3 extends over 17 amino acids. CDR3 sequence: CASSLVLGDRFRTEAFF. CDR3 sequence (DNA): TGTGCCAGCAGCTTGGTCCTCGGCGACAGGTTTAGGACTGAAGCTTTCTTT.

This sequence joins TRBV19 and TRBJ2-3; 8 bases match TRBD2. Germline loops: CDR1 LNHDA, CDR2 SQIVND (reference sequence). The length of the CDR3 is 16 residues. With V trimmed by 4 bases and J by 4 bases, 10 bases remained unmatched. Here the CDR3 DNA reads TGTGCCAGTAGTACCCGGGTAGCGGGGTCCCCAGATACGCAGTATTTT. Amino acids: CASSTRVAGSPDTQYF. Variable domain in full (rest from reference TRBV19 and TRBJ2-3): DGGITQSPKYLFRKEGQNVTLSCEQNLNHDAMYWYRQDPGQGLRLIYYSQIVNDFQKGDIAEGYSVSREKKESFPLTVTSAQKNPTAFYLCASSTRVAGSPDTQYFGPGTRLTVL.

The V call is TRBV4-2, the J call TRBJ2-2; TRBD1 is a possible D gene (6 bases). CDR1 is LGHNA and CDR2 is YNFKEQ in the germline V gene. The CDR3 sequence is 16 residues long. V shed 0 bases and J shed 0 bases, with 8 bases lying between them. Here the CDR3 DNA reads TGTGCCAGCAGCCAAGACACAGGGACGAACACCGGGGAGCTGTTTTTT. Protein sequence: CASSQDTGTNTGELFF.